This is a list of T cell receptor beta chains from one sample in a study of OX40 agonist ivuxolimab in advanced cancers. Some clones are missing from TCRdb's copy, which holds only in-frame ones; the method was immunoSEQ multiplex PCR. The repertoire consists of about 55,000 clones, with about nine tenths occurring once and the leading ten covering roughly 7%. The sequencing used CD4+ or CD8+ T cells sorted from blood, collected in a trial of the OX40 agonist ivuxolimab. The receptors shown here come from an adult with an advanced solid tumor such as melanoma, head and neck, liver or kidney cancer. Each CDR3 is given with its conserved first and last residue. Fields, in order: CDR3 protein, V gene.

CASSSLGDDEQYF | TRBV28
CASSFALTGADTQYF | TRBV11-3
CASSEMMAATKAFF | TRBV6-1
CASSGGPVSYEQYF | TRBV5-4
CASDRTSGMETQYF | TRBV30
CASSIRTSVASTDTQYF | TRBV9
CARSAGQLNNYGYTF | TRBV5-3
CASSSLTGYNEQFF | TRBV19
CAWRGSGRANNEQFF | TRBV30
CASNPGSGGYEQYF | TRBV6-1
CASSGPGYRTQYF | TRBV9
CASRTGGETYNEQFF | TRBV28
CASSLRRAQGETQYF | TRBV5-4
CAWRRRLGGYGYTF | TRBV30
CASRETASNQPQHF | TRBV2
CASSLIGTDYGYTF | TRBV7-9
CASSPYGEGNQPQHF | TRBV5-1
CASTYGQVGADTQYF | TRBV13
CASVAGKVSNQPQHF | TRBV2
CASSGQVMNTEAFF | TRBV28
CASSSQRGTGPNREQYF | TRBV5-1
CAYRKEITGDEQFF | TRBV6-4
CASSPDRGKETQYF | TRBV2
CASRSGQFSNQPQHF | TRBV28
CASSPGVNTEAFF | TRBV18
CASGTGAYEQYF | TRBV9
CASAQGAQEQFF | TRBV7-9